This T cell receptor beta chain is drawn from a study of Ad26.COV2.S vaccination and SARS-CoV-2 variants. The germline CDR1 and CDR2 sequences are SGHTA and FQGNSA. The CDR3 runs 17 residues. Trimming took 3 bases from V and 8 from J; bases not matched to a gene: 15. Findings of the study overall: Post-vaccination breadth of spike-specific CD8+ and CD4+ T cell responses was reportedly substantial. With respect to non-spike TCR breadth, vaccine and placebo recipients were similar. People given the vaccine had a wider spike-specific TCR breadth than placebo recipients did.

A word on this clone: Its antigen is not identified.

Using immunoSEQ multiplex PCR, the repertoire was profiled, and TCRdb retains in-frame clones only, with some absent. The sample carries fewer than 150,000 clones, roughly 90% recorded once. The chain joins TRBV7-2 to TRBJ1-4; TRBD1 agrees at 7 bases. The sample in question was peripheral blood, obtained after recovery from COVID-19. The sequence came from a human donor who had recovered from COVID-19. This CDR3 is CASSLGSRGGGSEKLFF. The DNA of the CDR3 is TGTGCCAGCAGCTTGGGGAGCAGGGGAGGGGGCAGCGAAAAACTGTTTTTT.